The source of this T cell receptor (beta chain) is a study of blood T cells in healthy people across ages. Study-wide findings and caveats: TCR beta diversity per million T cells fell roughly linearly with age.

Then a second PCR, running roughly 7 to 11 cycles, was carried out with a sample-barcoded 5' primer and a J-beta primer mix. Using its own MiXCR run on the 5' RACE reads, TCRdb lists one record per CDR3 protein. The sample contains some 930,000 distinct CDR3 sequences, roughly 28% of which appear only once. This CDR3 spans 14 amino acids. V was trimmed by 4 bases and J by 4 bases, leaving 16 bases between them. Germline CDR1 is DFQATT and CDR2 is SNEGSKA (reference sequence). Many counts were recorded for this clonotype. As yet, its antigen is unknown. In addition, the sample was reused for a study of T cells of mothers and their children.

Sequencing was performed on blood. The receptor comes from a woman aged 40 to 50 in good health. The chain carries TRBV20-1 and TRBJ2-5; D is unclear. In DNA form, the CDR3 reads TGCAGTGCTAACGATGGACCCCAACGAGAGACCCAGTACTTC. It yields the protein CSANDGPQRETQYF.